The clone carrying this T cell receptor (beta chain) was seen many times. This sample stems from a study of T cells in Graves' hyperthyroidism and ophthalmopathy. When hyperthyroidism was first diagnosed, the blood sample was taken, preceding any ophthalmopathy symptoms. CDR1 is DFQATT and CDR2 is SNEGSKA in the germline V gene (reference sequence). CDR3 length: 13 residues. Amplified TCR beta CDR3 regions came from RNA transcripts. A first-round RT-PCR of the TCR CDR3 used the HTBI primer set. TCRdb reprocessed the multiplex PCR reads via MiXCR and lists one record per CDR3 protein. Among over 250,000 distinct CDR3 sequences listed, about 25% were seen once.

The chain couples TRBV20-1 to TRBJ2-5, with D perhaps TRBD1 or TRBD2 (5 bases each). Sample: blood. This TCR was sampled from a man in his forties with Graves' hyperthyroidism that later progressed to Graves' ophthalmopathy. CDR3 region: CSQVDGARETQYF. Written as DNA, the CDR3 is TGCAGCCAGGTGGACGGGGCGAGGGAGACCCAGTACTTC.